This paragraph reports one T cell receptor (beta chain). These data are taken from a study of blood T cell repertoires in COVID-19. On the study more broadly: Specimens from acute and convalescent COVID-19 originated in the United States, Italy and Spain. T cells, B-cell-depleted T cells, or PBMCs supplied cDNA or gDNA.

Profiling relied on immunoSEQ multiplex PCR, and the TCRdb table lists in-frame clones only, not all of them. The sample holds 75,000 to 100,000 clones; around nine tenths are singletons and the top ten take 5% to 6%. Trimming took off 0 bases at V and 0 bases at J, with 13 bases between the two ends. The CDR3 extends over 17 amino acids. Germline assignment: CDR1 SGHRS and CDR2 YFSETQ. The receptor's source is a man aged 55 to 70 with acute or convalescent COVID-19. Material: peripheral blood. The rearrangement links TRBV5-1 to TRBJ2-1, with a possible D match to TRBD2 (5 bases). CDR3 DNA sequence: TGCGCCAGCAGCTTGGCCGGGAACAGCCGCTCCTACAATGAGCAGTTCTTC. Its protein is CASSLAGNSRSYNEQFF. The whole variable domain, filled in from reference TRBV5-1 and TRBJ2-1, reads KAGVTQTPRYLIKTRGQQVTLSCSPISGHRSVSWYQQTPGQGLQFLFEYFSETQRNKGNFPGRFSGRQFSNSRSEMNVSTLELGDSALYLCASSLAGNSRSYNEQFFGPGTRLTVL.